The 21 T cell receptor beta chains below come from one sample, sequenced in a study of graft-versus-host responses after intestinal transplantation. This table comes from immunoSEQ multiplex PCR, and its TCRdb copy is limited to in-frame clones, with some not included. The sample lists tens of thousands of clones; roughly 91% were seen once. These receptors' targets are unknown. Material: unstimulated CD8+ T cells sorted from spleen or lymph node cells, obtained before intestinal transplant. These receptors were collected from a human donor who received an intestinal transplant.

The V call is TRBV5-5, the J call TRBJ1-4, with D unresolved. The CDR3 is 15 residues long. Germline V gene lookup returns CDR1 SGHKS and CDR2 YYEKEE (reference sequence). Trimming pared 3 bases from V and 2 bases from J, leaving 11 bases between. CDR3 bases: TGTGCCAGCAGCTCCTCTCCCGCGACTAATGAAAAACTGTTTTTT. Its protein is CASSSSPATNEKLFF.

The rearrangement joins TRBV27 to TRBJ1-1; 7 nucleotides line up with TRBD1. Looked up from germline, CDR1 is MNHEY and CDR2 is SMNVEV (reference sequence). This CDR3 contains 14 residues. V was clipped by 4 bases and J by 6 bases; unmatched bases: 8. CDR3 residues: CASSSTGAGSEAFF. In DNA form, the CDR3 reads TGTGCCAGCAGTTCCACAGGGGCGGGTTCTGAAGCTTTCTTT.

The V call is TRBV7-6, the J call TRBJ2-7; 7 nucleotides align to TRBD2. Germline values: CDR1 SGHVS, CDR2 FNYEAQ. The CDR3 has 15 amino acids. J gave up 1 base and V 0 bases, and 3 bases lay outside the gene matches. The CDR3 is CASSLASGNSYEQYF. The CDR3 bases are TGTGCCAGCAGCTTAGCCAGCGGGAATTCCTACGAGCAGTACTTC.

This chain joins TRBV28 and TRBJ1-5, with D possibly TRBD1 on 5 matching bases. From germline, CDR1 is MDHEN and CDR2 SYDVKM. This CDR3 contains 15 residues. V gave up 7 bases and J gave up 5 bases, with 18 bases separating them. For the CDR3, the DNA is TGTGCCAGCACTCGCCCAAAAACAGGAGATCAGCCCCAGCATTTT. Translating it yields CASTRPKTGDQPQHF.

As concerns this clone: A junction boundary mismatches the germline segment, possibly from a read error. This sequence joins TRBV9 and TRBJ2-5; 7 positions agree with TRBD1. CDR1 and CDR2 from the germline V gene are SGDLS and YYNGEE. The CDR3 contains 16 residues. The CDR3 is CASSLDRVGYQETQYF. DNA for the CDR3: TGTGCCAGCAGCCTAGACAGGGTGGGCTACCAGGAGACCCAGTACTTC.

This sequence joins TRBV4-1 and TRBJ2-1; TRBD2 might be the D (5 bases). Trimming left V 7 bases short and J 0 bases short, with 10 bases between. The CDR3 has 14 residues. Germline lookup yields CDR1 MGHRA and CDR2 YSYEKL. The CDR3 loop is CASKGDPSYNEQFF. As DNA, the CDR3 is TGCGCCAGCAAGGGAGACCCCTCCTACAATGAGCAGTTCTTC.

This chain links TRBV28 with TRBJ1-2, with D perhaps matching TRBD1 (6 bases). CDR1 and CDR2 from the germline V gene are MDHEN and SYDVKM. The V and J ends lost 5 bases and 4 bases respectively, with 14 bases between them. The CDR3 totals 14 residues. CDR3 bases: TGTGCCAGCAGTCCGCTCCCGACAGGCTATGGCTACACCTTC. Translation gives CASSPLPTGYGYTF.

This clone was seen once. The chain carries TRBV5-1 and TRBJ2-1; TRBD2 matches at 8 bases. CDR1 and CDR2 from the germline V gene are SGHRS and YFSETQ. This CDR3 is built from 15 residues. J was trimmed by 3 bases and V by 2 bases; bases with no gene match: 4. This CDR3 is CASSFQREIYNEQFF. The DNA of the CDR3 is TGCGCCAGCAGCTTTCAGCGGGAGATCTACAATGAGCAGTTCTTC.

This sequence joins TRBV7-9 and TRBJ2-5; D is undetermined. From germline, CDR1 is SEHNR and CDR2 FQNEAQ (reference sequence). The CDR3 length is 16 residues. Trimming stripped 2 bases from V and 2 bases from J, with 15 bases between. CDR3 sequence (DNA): TGTGCCAGCAGCTTAAAACCGAGTAGCAATCAAGAGACCCAGTACTTC. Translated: CASSLKPSSNQETQYF.

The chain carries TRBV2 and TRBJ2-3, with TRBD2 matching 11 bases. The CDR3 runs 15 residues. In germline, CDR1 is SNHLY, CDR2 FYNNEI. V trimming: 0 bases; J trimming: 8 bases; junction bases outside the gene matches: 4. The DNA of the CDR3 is TGTGCCAGCAGTGAAGCGCCACTAGCGGGGGCTACGCAGTATTTT. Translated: CASSEAPLAGATQYF.

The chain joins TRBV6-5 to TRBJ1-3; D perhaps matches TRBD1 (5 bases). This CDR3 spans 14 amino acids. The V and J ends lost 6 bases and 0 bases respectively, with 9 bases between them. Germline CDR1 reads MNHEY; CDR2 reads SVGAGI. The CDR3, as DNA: TGTGCCAGCAGCCCAGGGCCCTCTGGAAACACCATATATTTT. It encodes CASSPGPSGNTIYF.

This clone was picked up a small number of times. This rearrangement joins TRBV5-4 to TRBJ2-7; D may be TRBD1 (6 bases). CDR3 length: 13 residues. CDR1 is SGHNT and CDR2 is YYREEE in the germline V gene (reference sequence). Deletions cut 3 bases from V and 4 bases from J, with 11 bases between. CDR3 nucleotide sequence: TGTGCCAGCAGCTGGGGACAAGCGTACGAGCAGTACTTC. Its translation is CASSWGQAYEQYF.

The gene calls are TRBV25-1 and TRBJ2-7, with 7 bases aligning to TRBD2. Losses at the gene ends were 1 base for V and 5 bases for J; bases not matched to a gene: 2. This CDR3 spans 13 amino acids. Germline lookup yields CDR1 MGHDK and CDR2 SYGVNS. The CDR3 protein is CASSEWGGDEQYF. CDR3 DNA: TGTGCCAGCAGTGAATGGGGGGGGGACGAGCAGTACTTC.

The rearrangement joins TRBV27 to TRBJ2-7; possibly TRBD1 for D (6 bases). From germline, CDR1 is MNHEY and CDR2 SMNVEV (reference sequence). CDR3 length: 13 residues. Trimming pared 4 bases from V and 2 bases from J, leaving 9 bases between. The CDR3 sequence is CASSSGDTYEQYF. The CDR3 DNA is TGTGCCAGCAGTTCCGGGGACACCTACGAGCAGTACTTC.

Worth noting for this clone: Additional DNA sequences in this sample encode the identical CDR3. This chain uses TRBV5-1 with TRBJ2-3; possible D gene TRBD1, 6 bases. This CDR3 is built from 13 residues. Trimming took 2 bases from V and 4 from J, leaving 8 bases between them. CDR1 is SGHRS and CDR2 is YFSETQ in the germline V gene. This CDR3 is CASSFGTPDTQYF. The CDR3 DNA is TGCGCCAGCAGCTTCGGGACACCAGATACGCAGTATTTT.

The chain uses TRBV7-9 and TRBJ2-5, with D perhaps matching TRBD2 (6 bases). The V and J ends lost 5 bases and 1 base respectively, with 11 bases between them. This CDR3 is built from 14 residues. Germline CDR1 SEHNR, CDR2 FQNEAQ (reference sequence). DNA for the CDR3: TGTGCCAGCAGCCGCATGGGAGGCCAAGAGACCCAGTACTTC. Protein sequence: CASSRMGGQETQYF.

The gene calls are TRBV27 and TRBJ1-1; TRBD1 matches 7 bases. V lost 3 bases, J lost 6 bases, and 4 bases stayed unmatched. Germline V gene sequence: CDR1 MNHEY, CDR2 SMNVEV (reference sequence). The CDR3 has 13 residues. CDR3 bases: TGTGCCAGCAGTTTGGGACAGACCGCTGAAGCTTTCTTT. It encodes CASSLGQTAEAFF.

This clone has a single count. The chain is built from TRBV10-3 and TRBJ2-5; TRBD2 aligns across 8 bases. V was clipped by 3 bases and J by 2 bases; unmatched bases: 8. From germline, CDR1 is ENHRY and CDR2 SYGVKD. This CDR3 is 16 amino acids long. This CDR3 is CAISDPGTSKQETQYF. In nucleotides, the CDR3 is TGTGCCATCAGTGACCCCGGGACTAGTAAACAAGAGACCCAGTACTTC.

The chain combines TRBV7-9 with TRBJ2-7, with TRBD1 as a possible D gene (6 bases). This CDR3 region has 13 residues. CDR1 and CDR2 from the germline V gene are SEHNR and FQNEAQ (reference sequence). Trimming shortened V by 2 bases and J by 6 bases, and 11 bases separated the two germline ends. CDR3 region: CASSLSTGSEQYF. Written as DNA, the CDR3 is TGTGCCAGCAGCTTATCGACAGGAAGCGAGCAGTACTTC.

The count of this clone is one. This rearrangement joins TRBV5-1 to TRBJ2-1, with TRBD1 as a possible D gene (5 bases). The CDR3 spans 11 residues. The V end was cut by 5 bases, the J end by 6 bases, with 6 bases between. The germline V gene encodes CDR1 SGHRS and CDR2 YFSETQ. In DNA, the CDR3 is TGCGCCAGCAGACAGGTCAATGAGCAGTTCTTC. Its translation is CASRQVNEQFF.

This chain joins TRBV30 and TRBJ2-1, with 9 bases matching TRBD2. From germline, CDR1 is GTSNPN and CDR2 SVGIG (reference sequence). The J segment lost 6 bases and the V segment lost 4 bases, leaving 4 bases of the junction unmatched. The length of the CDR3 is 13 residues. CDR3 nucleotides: TGTGCCTGGAATGGCGGGGGGGCCAATGAGCAGTTCTTC. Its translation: CAWNGGGANEQFF.